Below are 24 T cell receptor beta chains sequenced from a single sample in a study of spatial heterogeneity in lung cancer. The time point here: sample taken at primary tumor resection. TCRdb redid the calling of the 5' RACE reads with MiXCR, one entry per CDR3 protein. The data contain about 80,000 distinct CDR3 sequences, 7% to 9% of them singletons. Sequencing was performed on PBMCs, taken at surgery. The receptors were sampled from a male donor with early-stage non-small cell lung cancer.

About this clonotype itself: The junction differs from germline at one of its ends, possibly a read error. The chain combines TRBV5-6 with TRBJ1-1, with D perhaps matching TRBD1 (6 bases). Germline V CDR1 and CDR2: SGHDT, YYEEEE. This CDR3 comprises 13 residues. CDR3 bases: TGTGCCAGCAGCTTCGACAGGAACTCTGAAGCTTTCTTT. Amino acid sequence: CASSFDRNSEAFF.

V gene TRBV11-2 combines with J gene TRBJ2-2; TRBD2 matches 10 bases. Germline V gives CDR1 SGHAT, CDR2 FQNNGV. V lost 2 bases, J lost 7 bases, and 4 bases stayed unmatched. This CDR3 comprises 15 residues. CDR3 bases: TGTGCCAGCAGCTTAAGCGGGAGGGATAACGGGGAGCTGTTTTTT. Its translation: CASSLSGRDNGELFF.

The gene calls are TRBV10-3 and TRBJ2-7, with 9 bases fitting TRBD2. The CDR3 totals 17 residues. CDR1 and CDR2 from the germline V gene are ENHRY and SYGVKD. Germline trimming cut 0 bases from V and 0 bases from J; bases unmatched to any gene: 6. CDR3 in amino acids: CAISESLAGPTSYEQYF. For the CDR3, the DNA is TGTGCCATCAGTGAGTCCCTAGCGGGACCAACCTCCTACGAGCAGTACTTC.

This clonotype was seen more than once but under ten times. The J gene is TRBJ1-6, the V gene TRBV10-3; TRBD1 is a possible D gene (5 bases). This CDR3 is 12 amino acids long. V gave up 6 bases and J gave up 5 bases, with 5 bases separating them. Germline V gene sequence: CDR1 ENHRY, CDR2 SYGVKD. CDR3 sequence: CAIRQDNSPLHF. The CDR3 region has the DNA TGTGCCATCAGACAGGATAATTCACCCCTCCACTTT.

The chain is built from TRBV7-2 and TRBJ2-1, with TRBD2 matching 15 bases. This CDR3 contains 15 residues. Germline CDR1 SGHTA, CDR2 FQGNSA. J lost 7 bases, V lost 5 bases, and 3 bases had no gene match. The CDR3 loop is CASSQGLAGGNEQFF. The CDR3 DNA is TGTGCCAGCAGCCAAGGACTAGCGGGAGGGAATGAGCAGTTCTTC.

This clonotype was seen many times. The chain couples TRBV10-3 to TRBJ1-2, with 8 bases aligning to TRBD1. The trim removed 6 bases at V and 4 bases at J, leaving 7 bases unmatched. CDR3 length: 14 amino acids. Germline V gene data show CDR1 as ENHRY and CDR2 as SYGVKD. The CDR3 spells CAISGQGEVYGYTF. Here the CDR3 DNA reads TGTGCCATCAGCGGACAGGGTGAGGTCTATGGCTACACCTTC.

This clonotype was recorded many times. The chain joins TRBV10-3 to TRBJ2-7; a weak D match, TRBD1 (6 bases). From germline, CDR1 is ENHRY and CDR2 SYGVKD. CDR3 length equals 11 residues. The V end lost 6 bases, the J end lost 6 bases, and 9 bases lay between the germline ends. This chain's CDR3 is CAIRGTTEQYF. As DNA, the CDR3 is TGTGCCATCAGAGGGACAACCGAGCAGTACTTC.

This clonotype was seen a few times. The V and J genes are TRBV20-1 and TRBJ1-1; TRBD1 matches at 9 bases. Germline CDR1 and CDR2: DFQATT and SNEGSKA (reference sequence). The CDR3 is 14 amino acids. V shed 4 bases and J 5 bases; nucleotides not matched to a gene: 8. CDR3 nucleotides: TGCAGTGCTACGGACAGGGGTCGGGGGACTGAAGCTTTCTTT. It specifies CSATDRGRGTEAFF.

This CDR3 reads CASSQNRNTEAFF. CDR3 in DNA: TGTGCCAGCAGCCAGAACCGAAACACTGAAGCTTTCTTT. The chain is built from TRBV3-1 and TRBJ1-1, with D hard to call. Deletions cut 3 bases from V and 2 bases from J, with 7 bases between. The CDR3 is 13 amino acids. The germline CDR1 and CDR2 sequences are LGHDT and YNNKEL (reference sequence).

There are many counts of this clonotype. The chain has TRBV5-5 and TRBJ2-1; D is uncertain. This CDR3 has 15 amino acids. Deletions cut 0 bases from V and 2 bases from J, with 9 bases between. CDR1 and CDR2 from the germline V gene are SGHKS and YYEKEE (reference sequence). CDR3 bases: TGTGCCAGCAGCTTGGTGGGCCTTACCTACAATGAGCAGTTCTTC. This encodes CASSLVGLTYNEQFF.

This clonotype was seen repeatedly, ten times or more. The chain uses TRBV3-1 and TRBJ1-4; 7 positions match TRBD1. Germline V lookup: CDR1 LGHDT, CDR2 YNNKEL (reference sequence). Trimming at V came to 5 bases and at J to 5 bases, leaving 5 bases not matched to a gene. The CDR3 is 14 residues long. The CDR3 here is CASSSLDRNEKLFF. As DNA, the CDR3 is TGTGCCAGCAGCTCCCTGGACAGGAATGAAAAACTGTTTTTT.

This clonotype was detected a few times. This chain uses TRBV30 with TRBJ1-4; D gene unclear. Germline V lookup: CDR1 GTSNPN, CDR2 SVGIG (reference sequence). This CDR3 has 14 amino acids. The V end was cut by 2 bases, the J end by 7 bases, with 14 bases between. The CDR3 DNA is TGTGCCTGGAGTACGGGCATGTTGGGTGAAAAACTGTTTTTT. Translated: CAWSTGMLGEKLFF.

This clonotype was counted ten times or more. V is TRBV7-2 and J is TRBJ2-7; TRBD1 matches 8 bases. The J segment lost 2 bases and the V segment lost 6 bases, leaving 9 bases of the junction unmatched. CDR3 size: 15 residues. CDR1 and CDR2 (germline): SGHTA, FQGNSA. CDR3 protein: CASSNSGGKTYEQYF. CDR3 in DNA: TGTGCCAGCAGTAATTCAGGGGGCAAGACCTACGAGCAGTACTTC.

The gene calls are TRBV9 and TRBJ2-7; TRBD2 aligns across 7 bases. V lost 4 bases and J lost 4; bases outside the gene matches: 5. Germline V gene lookup returns CDR1 SGDLS and CDR2 YYNGEE. The CDR3 spans 13 residues. CDR3 bases: TGTGCCAGCAGCCCGGGACTACAATACGAGCAGTACTTC. Its translation is CASSPGLQYEQYF.

This clonotype was seen many times. This sequence joins TRBV7-9 and TRBJ2-1; a weak D match, TRBD2 (7 bases). Germline V gene data show CDR1 as SEHNR and CDR2 as FQNEAQ (reference sequence). CDR3 length: 15 residues. V shed 5 bases and J shed 10 bases, with 21 bases lying between them. CDR3 loop: CASSILGGVSPEQFF. CDR3 coding DNA: TGTGCCAGCAGCATACTAGGGGGGGTTTCCCCCGAGCAGTTCTTC.

There are a few counts of this clonotype. CDR3 in DNA: TGTGCCAGCAGCCAAGATTTGGGACTAGCTGGACGGGAGACCCAGTACTTC. Translating gives CASSQDLGLAGRETQYF. This sequence joins TRBV3-1 and TRBJ2-5; TRBD2 aligns across 9 bases. The V segment lost 0 bases and the J segment 5 bases; nucleotides outside the gene matches: 10. The CDR3 has 17 amino acids. Germline V CDR1 and CDR2: LGHDT, YNNKEL (reference sequence).

The sample holds many counts of this clonotype. V is TRBV7-9 and J is TRBJ1-1; D is ambiguous. V lost 6 bases to trimming and J lost 5 bases, with 19 bases between them. The germline V gene has CDR1 SEHNR and CDR2 FQNEAQ (reference sequence). This CDR3 comprises 15 residues. This CDR3 is CASREDTGRFTEAFF. The DNA for the CDR3 is TGTGCCAGCAGGGAAGACACCGGGAGATTTACTGAAGCTTTCTTT.

This clonotype was observed at least ten times. The chain joins TRBV6-2 or TRBV6-3 to TRBJ2-1, with 7 bases identical to TRBD2. After removal of 7 bases from V and 2 bases from J, the junction contained 5 bases not matched to a gene. This CDR3 comprises 14 residues. Germline V gene data show CDR1 as MNHEY and CDR2 as SVGEGT. The CDR3 is CASTAGVTYNEQFF. In DNA form, the CDR3 reads TGTGCCAGCACGGCGGGAGTAACCTACAATGAGCAGTTCTTC.

This clonotype was recorded many times. The chain carries TRBV5-1 and TRBJ2-7, with TRBD1 matching 8 bases. With V trimmed by 6 bases and J by 2 bases, 4 bases remained unmatched. The CDR3 totals 13 residues. From germline, CDR1 is SGHRS and CDR2 YFSETQ. The CDR3 bases are TGCGCCAGCAAAGGGACAGGAGCCTACGAGCAGTACTTC. As protein: CASKGTGAYEQYF.

This CDR3 is CASSPLYSGRRYEQYF. In nucleotides, the CDR3 is TGTGCCAGCAGTCCCCTCTACAGCGGGAGGAGATACGAGCAGTACTTC. This chain uses TRBV6-5 with TRBJ2-7; 9 positions agree with TRBD2. CDR1 is MNHEY, CDR2 SVGAGI, per germline. V lost 5 bases, J lost 4 bases, and 12 bases stayed unmatched. This CDR3 spans 16 amino acids.

This chain links TRBV11-3 with TRBJ2-3, with TRBD2 matching over 12 bases. CDR3 length: 15 amino acids. The ends lost 5 bases at V and 6 bases at J; junction bases unmatched: 6. Germline V CDR1 and CDR2: SGHNT, YENEEA. The CDR3 nucleotides are TGTGCCAGCAGCGATAGACTAGCGGGAGCTGATACGCAGTATTTT. Its protein product is CASSDRLAGADTQYF. The complete variable domain, with remaining parts taken from reference TRBV11-3 and TRBJ2-3, reads EAGVVQSPRYKIIEKKQPVAFWCNPISGHNTLYWYLQNLGQGPELLIRYENEEAVDDSQLPKDRFSAERLKGVDSTLKIQPAELGDSAVYLCASSDRLAGADTQYFGPGTRLTVL.

The chain couples TRBV5-1 to TRBJ2-5; maybe TRBD1 (6 bases). The CDR3 loop spans 15 amino acids. Germline V gene sequence: CDR1 SGHRS, CDR2 YFSETQ. V was clipped by 6 bases and J by 0 bases, with 15 bases between them. The CDR3 region is CASNPGTRYQETQYF. Written as DNA, the CDR3 is TGCGCCAGCAACCCGGGGACACGGTACCAAGAGACCCAGTACTTC.

This chain links TRBV5-1 with TRBJ2-3; D is possibly TRBD1 (6 bases). The germline V gene has CDR1 SGHRS and CDR2 YFSETQ. V was trimmed by 0 bases and J by 1 base, leaving 9 bases between them. The CDR3 length is 15 residues. Here the CDR3 reads CASSLVQGRTDTQYF. For the CDR3, the DNA is TGCGCCAGCAGCTTGGTACAGGGTCGCACAGATACGCAGTATTTT. The complete variable domain, with remaining parts taken from reference TRBV5-1 and TRBJ2-3, reads KAGVTQTPRYLIKTRGQQVTLSCSPISGHRSVSWYQQTPGQGLQFLFEYFSETQRNKGNFPGRFSGRQFSNSRSEMNVSTLELGDSALYLCASSLVQGRTDTQYFGPGTRLTVL.

This clonotype was detected many times. V and J are TRBV4-3 and TRBJ2-2, with 7 bases aligning to TRBD1. The V gene end was trimmed by 1 base and the J gene end by 4 bases; junction bases not matched to a gene: 3. This CDR3 is built from 15 residues. The germline gives CDR1 LGHNA, CDR2 YSLEER. The CDR3 DNA reads TGCGCCAGCAGCCAAGTCAGGGGGAGCACCGGGGAGCTGTTTTTT. This encodes CASSQVRGSTGELFF.